This is a list of T cell receptor beta chains from one sample in a study of T-cell reconstitution after alpha-beta-depleted transplantation in children. In TCRdb, the PCR reads were re-called with MiXCR into one record per CDR3 protein. The sample has roughly 670,000 distinct CDR3 sequences, approximately 14% seen once. The source was PBMCs, collected before TCRalphabeta/CD19-depleted stem cell transplant. The source of these receptors is a girl aged 2 to 10 with congenital amegakaryocytic thrombocytopenia, due to receive a stem cell transplant. Both conserved end residues are part of each CDR3. Fields, in order: D gene, J gene, clone size, CDR3 length, V gene, CDR3 DNA, CDR3 protein. D genes are given only for firm matches. Where a row states a size, it is once, few, many or the class of an expanded clone; other rows omit it.

D gene: NA
J gene: TRBJ1-3
clone size: few
CDR3 length: 17
V gene: TRBV12-3/TRBV12-4
CDR3 DNA: TGTGCCAGCAGTTTAGTTCGGGGTCTTACGCTGGGAAACACCATATATTTT
CDR3 protein: CASSLVRGLTLGNTIYF

D gene: TRBD1
J gene: TRBJ1-1
clone size: NA
CDR3 length: 16
V gene: TRBV5-1
CDR3 DNA: TGCGCCAGCAGCTGGAACCGACAGGGTGCTAACACTGAAGCTTTCTTT
CDR3 protein: CASSWNRQGANTEAFF

D gene: TRBD2
J gene: TRBJ2-1
clone size: NA
CDR3 length: 15
V gene: TRBV12-3/TRBV12-4
CDR3 DNA: TGTGCCACCAACTCGGGACTAGCGGGAGTGGGTGAGCAGTTCTTC
CDR3 protein: CATNSGLAGVGEQFF

D gene: NA
J gene: TRBJ2-1
clone size: NA
CDR3 length: 16
V gene: TRBV4-1
CDR3 DNA: TGCGCCAGCAGCCGCCACCTCGGGGGACTCTACAATGAGCAGTTCTTC
CDR3 protein: CASSRHLGGLYNEQFF

D gene: NA
J gene: TRBJ1-1
clone size: many
CDR3 length: 14
V gene: TRBV6-1
CDR3 DNA: TGTGCCAGCAGCCTGGGGGGGGATTGGACTGAAGCTTTCTTT
CDR3 protein: CASSLGGDWTEAFF

D gene: NA
J gene: TRBJ2-3
clone size: NA
CDR3 length: 16
V gene: TRBV5-1
CDR3 DNA: TGCGCCAGCAGTACGGACGGGACGGGGAGATACGATACGCAGTATTTT
CDR3 protein: CASSTDGTGRYDTQYF

D gene: TRBD1
J gene: TRBJ2-5
clone size: NA
CDR3 length: 15
V gene: TRBV9
CDR3 DNA: TGTGCCAGCAGCGTAGTGCCAGGGGGTGGAGAGACCCAGTACTTC
CDR3 protein: CASSVVPGGGETQYF

D gene: NA
J gene: TRBJ1-1
clone size: few
CDR3 length: 14
V gene: TRBV2
CDR3 DNA: TGTGCCAGCACTAGTAACAGGATGAACACTGAAGCTTTCTTT
CDR3 protein: CASTSNRMNTEAFF

D gene: NA
J gene: TRBJ2-1
clone size: many
CDR3 length: 11
V gene: TRBV20-1
CDR3 DNA: TGCAGTGCTAGACCCCAATATGAGCAGTTCTTC
CDR3 protein: CSARPQYEQFF

D gene: NA
J gene: TRBJ2-1
clone size: few
CDR3 length: 14
V gene: TRBV15
CDR3 DNA: TGTGCCATTAAGAGGGGCCAGGGGTACAATGAGCAGTTCTTC
CDR3 protein: CAIKRGQGYNEQFF

D gene: TRBD2
J gene: TRBJ2-1
clone size: few
CDR3 length: 15
V gene: TRBV7-2
CDR3 DNA: TGTGCCAGCAGCCCACCGGGACTACCCGGCGGCGAGCAGTTCTTC
CDR3 protein: CASSPPGLPGGEQFF

D gene: NA
J gene: TRBJ2-2
clone size: NA
CDR3 length: 15
V gene: TRBV29-1
CDR3 DNA: TGCAGCGTTGTCGGTGACTTCGGGAACACCGGGGAGCTGTTTTTT
CDR3 protein: CSVVGDFGNTGELFF

D gene: NA
J gene: TRBJ2-3
clone size: NA
CDR3 length: 13
V gene: TRBV11-2
CDR3 DNA: TGTGCCAGCAGCTTTCTAAGCCCAGATACGCAGTATTTT
CDR3 protein: CASSFLSPDTQYF

D gene: NA
J gene: TRBJ2-7
clone size: NA
CDR3 length: 15
V gene: TRBV5-1
CDR3 DNA: TGCGCCAGCAGCCCCGGAGCGGGACATACCTACGAGCAGTACTTC
CDR3 protein: CASSPGAGHTYEQYF

D gene: NA
J gene: TRBJ1-4
clone size: many
CDR3 length: 14
V gene: TRBV20-1
CDR3 DNA: TGCAGTGCTAGTGGTGATCGAGGAGGTGAAAAACTGTTTTTT
CDR3 protein: CSASGDRGGEKLFF

D gene: NA
J gene: TRBJ2-1
clone size: many
CDR3 length: 15
V gene: TRBV5-1
CDR3 DNA: TGCGCCAGCAGCTTGGGGCAGGGTACCCTCAATGAGCAGTTCTTC
CDR3 protein: CASSLGQGTLNEQFF

D gene: NA
J gene: TRBJ2-1
clone size: many
CDR3 length: 14
V gene: TRBV29-1
CDR3 DNA: TGCAGCGTTAGGCAACTAGAAACTAACAATGAGCAGTTCTTC
CDR3 protein: CSVRQLETNNEQFF

D gene: NA
J gene: TRBJ2-5
clone size: many
CDR3 length: 14
V gene: TRBV6-1
CDR3 DNA: TGTGCCAGCAGGCCTCCAGGGCTGCAAGAGACCCAGTACTTC
CDR3 protein: CASRPPGLQETQYF

D gene: NA
J gene: TRBJ2-2
clone size: NA
CDR3 length: 14
V gene: TRBV7-9
CDR3 DNA: TGTGCCGCAAACGGGGGCAGGAACACCGGGGAGCTGTTTTTT
CDR3 protein: CAANGGRNTGELFF

D gene: TRBD1
J gene: TRBJ1-6
clone size: many
CDR3 length: 15
V gene: TRBV6-1
CDR3 DNA: TGTGCCAGCAGTCCAGGGGGCGCCTATAATTCACCCCTCCACTTT
CDR3 protein: CASSPGGAYNSPLHF

D gene: NA
J gene: TRBJ2-4
clone size: many
CDR3 length: 16
V gene: TRBV5-1
CDR3 DNA: TGCGCCAGCAGCACCCCGAGGCTCCAAGCCAAAAACATTCAGTACTTC
CDR3 protein: CASSTPRLQAKNIQYF

D gene: TRBD1
J gene: TRBJ2-1
clone size: NA
CDR3 length: 16
V gene: TRBV6-1
CDR3 DNA: TGTGCCAGCTCTAGAGGTCCGACAGGGGGCCACAATGAGCAGTTCTTC
CDR3 protein: CASSRGPTGGHNEQFF

D gene: NA
J gene: TRBJ2-1
clone size: many
CDR3 length: 15
V gene: TRBV5-1
CDR3 DNA: TGCGCCAGCAGCTTGGACGGGTCTGCCTACAATGAGCAGTTCTTC
CDR3 protein: CASSLDGSAYNEQFF

D gene: NA
J gene: TRBJ1-1
clone size: few
CDR3 length: 11
V gene: TRBV5-1
CDR3 DNA: TGCGCCAGCAATAACGGGGATGAAGCTTTCTTT
CDR3 protein: CASNNGDEAFF

D gene: TRBD2
J gene: TRBJ2-3
clone size: NA
CDR3 length: 16
V gene: TRBV29-1
CDR3 DNA: TGCAGCGTTGAAGATCGGCGGGAGGGCCATGGAGATACGCAGTATTTT
CDR3 protein: CSVEDRREGHGDTQYF

D gene: TRBD1
J gene: TRBJ2-7
clone size: NA
CDR3 length: 16
V gene: TRBV28
CDR3 DNA: TGTGCCAGCAGTTTTTCACTGACAGGGGATAGGCACGAGCAGTACTTC
CDR3 protein: CASSFSLTGDRHEQYF

D gene: NA
J gene: TRBJ1-1
clone size: many
CDR3 length: 11
V gene: TRBV29-1
CDR3 DNA: TGCAGCGTTGCAGGGGCACGTGAAGCTTTCTTT
CDR3 protein: CSVAGAREAFF

D gene: NA
J gene: TRBJ1-5
clone size: NA
CDR3 length: 16
V gene: TRBV7-7
CDR3 DNA: TGTGCCTTAAGAGGGGGGGGGCAAAATAGCAATCAGCCCCAGCATTTT
CDR3 protein: CALRGGGQNSNQPQHF

D gene: NA
J gene: TRBJ1-2
clone size: many
CDR3 length: 14
V gene: TRBV27
CDR3 DNA: TGTGCCAGCAGTCCGAGGTCACTCCACTATGGCTACACCTTC
CDR3 protein: CASSPRSLHYGYTF

D gene: TRBD2
J gene: TRBJ2-7
clone size: NA
CDR3 length: 16
V gene: TRBV24-1
CDR3 DNA: TGTGCCACCAGTGATGGGGATAGCGGGGGCACCTACGAGCAGTACTTC
CDR3 protein: CATSDGDSGGTYEQYF

D gene: NA
J gene: TRBJ2-7
clone size: many
CDR3 length: 16
V gene: TRBV28
CDR3 DNA: TGTGCCAGCAGCTCGGGACTTCTTATTCTAACCTACGAGCAGTACTTC
CDR3 protein: CASSSGLLILTYEQYF

D gene: TRBD2
J gene: TRBJ2-3
clone size: few
CDR3 length: 16
V gene: TRBV15
CDR3 DNA: TGTGCCACCAGCAGACCTTTAGCGGGGATCACAGATACGCAGTATTTT
CDR3 protein: CATSRPLAGITDTQYF

D gene: NA
J gene: TRBJ2-2
clone size: NA
CDR3 length: 12
V gene: TRBV19
CDR3 DNA: TGTGCCAGTAGAGCCCTCGCCCGGGAGCTGTTTTTT
CDR3 protein: CASRALARELFF

D gene: NA
J gene: TRBJ2-2
clone size: few
CDR3 length: 13
V gene: TRBV2
CDR3 DNA: TGTGCCAGCAGTGTCGCACGATACGGGGAGCTGTTTTTT
CDR3 protein: CASSVARYGELFF

D gene: NA
J gene: TRBJ2-2
clone size: many
CDR3 length: 12
V gene: TRBV6-5
CDR3 DNA: TGTGCCAGCAGTTACGTGTCCGGGGAGCTGTTTTTT
CDR3 protein: CASSYVSGELFF

D gene: TRBD2
J gene: TRBJ2-3
clone size: many
CDR3 length: 16
V gene: TRBV7-8
CDR3 DNA: TGTGCCAGCAGCTTAGCGCGACTAGCGGACACAGATACGCAGTATTTT
CDR3 protein: CASSLARLADTDTQYF

D gene: TRBD1
J gene: TRBJ2-7
clone size: many
CDR3 length: 13
V gene: TRBV20-1
CDR3 DNA: TGCAGTGCTCGGACAGGGGGAGACTACGAGCAGTACTTC
CDR3 protein: CSARTGGDYEQYF

D gene: NA
J gene: TRBJ1-1
clone size: many
CDR3 length: 16
V gene: TRBV7-8
CDR3 DNA: TGTGCCAGCAGCTTATTTCCGGGGTCCATGAACACTGAAGCTTTCTTT
CDR3 protein: CASSLFPGSMNTEAFF

D gene: NA
J gene: TRBJ2-4
clone size: many
CDR3 length: 16
V gene: TRBV12-5
CDR3 DNA: TGTGCTAGTGGTTTGTTCGCTGGGGGGATTCTTGACATTCAGTACTTC
CDR3 protein: CASGLFAGGILDIQYF

D gene: NA
J gene: TRBJ2-7
clone size: many
CDR3 length: 14
V gene: TRBV20-1
CDR3 DNA: TGCAGTGCTAGAGATCCCGGGACCCCCTACGAGCAGTACTTC
CDR3 protein: CSARDPGTPYEQYF

D gene: NA
J gene: TRBJ1-1
clone size: many
CDR3 length: 14
V gene: TRBV29-1
CDR3 DNA: TGCAGCGTTGAAGAGGCAGGTGGGAACACTGAAGCTTTCTTT
CDR3 protein: CSVEEAGGNTEAFF

D gene: TRBD1
J gene: TRBJ1-5
clone size: many
CDR3 length: 17
V gene: TRBV20-1
CDR3 DNA: TGCAGTGCTAGAGATGACAGGGTCCCCAATTACGATCAGCCCCAGCATTTT
CDR3 protein: CSARDDRVPNYDQPQHF